This TCR beta chain was sequenced for a study of molecular identifiers for immune sequencing clone quantification. TCRdb analysed the PCR reads with MiXCR anew, one entry per CDR3 protein. Here the sample spans around 470,000 distinct CDR3 sequences, 20% to 25% being singletons. Sequences were obtained from naive CD8+ T cells from blood, with Jurkat cell RNA spiked in. Subset of the sample: FACS-sorted CD8+CD4-CCR7+CD45RA+ naive T cells. The receptor was isolated from a human donor in good health. Some libraries in this study had Jurkat cell RNA spiked in.

CDR3: CASSYATGFYEQYF. The DNA of the CDR3 is TGTGCCAGCAGTTACGCCACAGGGTTCTACGAGCAGTACTTC. The V gene is TRBV6-5, the J gene TRBJ2-7, with D perhaps matching TRBD1 (6 bases). Trimming took 2 bases from V and 3 from J, leaving 11 bases between them. The CDR3 length is 14 residues. Germline-derived CDR1 and CDR2 are MNHEY and SVGAGI.